The present entry profiles one T cell receptor (beta chain) with its context. What this receptor recognizes is not known. No base-level quality is on record; no much larger clone is a single base apart. The sample originates from a study of blood T cells in healthy people across ages (dated by TCRdb to the mid-2010s). Some background on the complete study: In model experiments, template switching captured about one uniquely barcoded TCR beta cDNA molecule for every two T cells. To avoid experimental bias, donors of different ages were spread randomly across the sequencing lanes. For two donors (one aged 18 to 30 and one aged 80 or older), the study analyzed two additional independent replicas of 1 million unique cDNA reads from the same blood draw. Donors were grouped into four age groups: young (average approximately 16 years), middle-aged (39), aged (around 60) and long-lived (82). Using deep sequencing normalized with unique cDNA molecular identifiers, the study measured how TCR beta repertoire diversity changes with age.

Trimming removed 1 base from V and 4 bases from J; the gene matches leave 10 bases unexplained. Based on the germline V gene, the CDR1 and CDR2 sequences are LGHNA and YSLEER. From its cysteine to its phenylalanine, the CDR3 spans 17 amino acids. Only the CDR3 DNA is retained, 51 bases long and in frame from the first base. What the study reported, not specific to this receptor: Observed TCR beta diversity per million T cells fell roughly linearly with age, and a significant reduction was already apparent by age around 39. The percentage of naive T cells measured by flow cytometry correlated strongly with observed TCR beta diversity. Since profiling was done on bulk unsorted PBMCs, naive and antigen-experienced compartments could not be conclusively compared. Estimates of total diversity from one million sequenced T cells were regarded as lower bounds and underestimates. Compared with the aged group, the long-lived group had more naive CD4+ T cells, fewer expanded clones and increased TCR diversity, a pattern suggesting age selection. Because the CMV infection status of the donors was unknown, age-related changes in expanded clonotypes may potentially have been confounded.

The roughly 39 donors, aged 6 to 90 years, were systemically healthy Caucasian individuals from Russia. Each donor gave 8.5 to 10 milliliters of peripheral blood, collected into EDTA-treated Vacutainer tubes. Ficoll-Paque density-gradient centrifugation was used to isolate PBMCs, with at least 6 million obtained per sample. Trizol reagent was used to extract total RNA from the PBMCs, yielding at least 6 micrograms per sample. For every donor, flow cytometry on a PBMC aliquot measured the percentage of naive CD45RAhigh/CD27high T cells. The library came from 5' RACE. A second PCR of roughly 6 to 12 cycles was run with a J-beta primer mix and a sample-barcoded 5' primer. A template-switch 5' adaptor carrying 12 random nucleotides introduced a unique molecular identifier onto each TCR beta cDNA molecule. Each sample yielded at least 3 million CDR3-containing paired-end reads. All of the RNA was converted into first-strand cDNA using the Mint cDNA synthesis kit, with a TRBC-specific oligonucleotide serving as the primer. After uracil-DNA glycosylase treatment, a first 18-cycle PCR used universal primers M1SS and BC2_uni_R on all cDNA. In the authors' own workflow: Normalization of each sample was performed by random selection of 1 million high-quality reads, each carrying a distinct molecular identifier. Instead of being binned into consensus sequences, reads that shared molecular identifiers were thrown out. MiTCR, set to a Q25 quality threshold and the strictest error-elimination algorithm, was used for CDR3 identification, clonotype clustering and error correction. A nonparametric unseen species model with Euler transformation was used to estimate a lower bound on total TCR beta diversity. In TCRdb, the public reads were trimmed at Q25 with fastp and aligned with MiXCR, with productive beta chains retained. Rows matching on CDR3 protein sequence are summarized as one entry with the most common DNA and genes. These V and J calls originate from TCRdb's pipeline instead of the authors' own analysis. The sample profile shows some 1.8 million distinct CDR3 sequences; approximately 39% of them were found once. In total, the top ten clones hold under 25% of the sample.

The clonotype originates from a human donor in good health. Recombination linked TRBV4-3 to TRBJ1-3; 7 central bases correspond to TRBD1. The sequencing sample was made of blood. The CDR3 reads as follows: CASSQVISDRVGNTIYF. The sequenced DNA is TGCGCCAGCAGCCAAGTCATCAGTGACAGGGTCGGAAACACCATATATTTT.